This T cell receptor (beta chain) was sequenced in a study of T cells in Graves' hyperthyroidism and ophthalmopathy (dated by TCRdb to 2018 to 2020). Turning to the overall study: Peripheral blood was sampled at the time of initial diagnosis, prior to any treatment. Prospective prediction of ophthalmopathy was tested in an independent validation cohort consisting of some 20 hyperthyroidism patients and some 16 patients who later progressed to ophthalmopathy. The roughly 91 discovery patients were randomly divided into training and test sets at a 7:3 ratio. Once sampling was done, hyperthyroidism patients were given methimazole at a starting dose of 30 mg daily, whereas ophthalmopathy patients were given high-dose intravenous methylprednisolone. To identify distinguishing TCR V-J signatures, a discovery cohort of about 95 patients was used, comprising some 45 with Graves' ophthalmopathy and some 57 with stable Graves' hyperthyroidism. TCR Vbeta CDR3 sequencing of approximately 140 peripheral blood samples (43 ophthalmopathy, 75 or so hyperthyroidism and approximately 17 progressor patients) is reported in the paper. Thyroid tissue and blood T-cell repertoires from about six Graves' hyperthyroidism patients were also compared in the study. Results and caveats for the whole study, not just this receptor: Sample size was not statistically predetermined, and blinding of investigators to group allocation was not performed. In cross-validation, a model built on a 13 V-J signature told ophthalmopathy apart from stable hyperthyroidism with just under 90% sensitivity and about 81% specificity, and in testing the same model reached 80%/75%. During validation, the model predicted progression to ophthalmopathy a median of about 6.3 months ahead of onset, with around 70% sensitivity and under 85% specificity. Most expanded thyroid clonotypes (frequency above 0.001) were also detected in blood, a finding suggesting that blood repertoires may reflect thyroid immune responses.

The CDR3 goes from the cysteine to the phenylalanine over 12 residues. The retained sequence is limited to the CDR3, 36 bases, with the frame set at the first base. For CDR1 and CDR2, the germline V gene lists MNHNS and SASEGT. V is pared back by 4 bases and J by 7 bases, with 10 bases lying between the germline termini. Hyperthyroidism patients were newly diagnosed, had a disease duration of under 2 months, and were aged 18 to 65 years. Any patient with an uncontrolled infection, another autoimmune disease, pregnancy or lactation was excluded. Diagnoses relied on clinical symptoms, serum thyroxine and TRAb, thyroid ultrasound and orbital computed tomography. For progressor patients, blood was drawn at the first diagnosis of hyperthyroidism, before any ophthalmopathy symptoms had appeared. PBMCs were separated from 10 ml of fresh peripheral blood using Ficoll-Paque density gradient centrifugation. Progressor patients were initially diagnosed with Graves' hyperthyroidism and developed ophthalmopathy during follow-up. Total RNA was extracted using Trizol reagent, and RNA quality was assessed on an Agilent 2100 Bioanalyzer.

The TCR beta CDR3 regions were amplified from the RNA transcripts. A first-round RT-PCR of the TCR CDR3 used the HTBI primer set with the Qiagen OneStep RT-PCR kit. The libraries were constructed in a second round of multiplex PCR and then size-selected and purified. Sequencing of the libraries was done on an Illumina HiSeq2000 using paired-end 100 bp reads. The authors' pipeline ran thus. Raw data were processed with SOAPnuke, discarding reads with adapters, uncalled bases, mean Phred below 15, or no exact constant-primer or identifier match. High-quality paired reads were merged using COPE v1.2.5, and each unique nucleotide sequence was defined as a clonotype. MiTCR v1.1 was used to align the clonotypes against IMGT TRBV, TRBD and TRBJ reference segments. The analysis included only V-J combinations with a frequency above 0.0001, which together covered more than 98% of the repertoires. The TCS score was defined as the ratio of F50 (clonal expansion) to E x V (chaos), calculated using BLOSUM62-based TCRdist between CDR3 peptides within each V-J. Welch's t-statistics and random forest reduced 500 to 650 V-J features to 10 to 15, which were used in a naive Bayes classifier (R e1071). Using fastp at Q25 and MiXCR, TCRdb reprocessed the public reads and kept productive beta chains. For every CDR3 protein sequence, its rows merge into one entry that carries the most common genes and DNA. Here the V and J calls rest on TCRdb's processing, not on the authors' analysis. For this sample there are over 120,000 distinct CDR3 sequences; 22% appear just once. The ten largest make up 67% of the sample.

This clonotype was recorded many times. Its antigen has not been determined. No qualities accompany the bases; no much larger clone lies one base away. Sequencing was performed on blood. Recombination connected TRBV6-1 to TRBJ1-2; a tentative D call is TRBD1 (6 bases match). The TCR originated in a woman in her 50s with Graves' hyperthyroidism that later progressed to Graves' ophthalmopathy. Here is the DNA: TGTGCCAGCAGTGTAACAGGGATTGGCTACACCTTC. Its translation is CASSVTGIGYTF.